These 15 T cell receptor beta chains were sequenced from one sample in a study of T cells in Graves' hyperthyroidism and ophthalmopathy. RNA transcripts served as the template for amplifying TCR beta CDR3 regions. In the first-round RT-PCR of the TCR CDR3, the HTBI primer set was used. TCRdb reprocessed the multiplex PCR reads with MiXCR, giving one entry per CDR3 protein. The data contain under 650,000 distinct CDR3 sequences, 15% to 20% of them singletons. Sequencing was performed on blood. The receptors come from a woman between 25 and 40 years old with Graves' hyperthyroidism.

Many counts were recorded for this clonotype. The rearrangement joins TRBV6-1 to TRBJ2-7, with D perhaps given as TRBD1 or TRBD2 (5 bases each). Trimming left V 7 bases short and J 3 bases short, with 19 bases between. The CDR3 has 15 amino acids. Germline CDR1 and CDR2: MNHNS and SASEGT. The CDR3 nucleotides read TGTGCCAGCATATTCTTCGGGCCGAGGGGCTACGAGCAGTACTTC. Translating gives CASIFFGPRGYEQYF.

Many counts were recorded for this clonotype. The V and J genes are TRBV7-2 and TRBJ2-3; TRBD2 agrees at 9 bases. Germline CDR1 and CDR2: SGHTA and FQGNSA. The CDR3 covers 14 residues. The J segment lost 4 bases and the V segment lost 5 bases, leaving 4 bases of the junction unmatched. The CDR3 loop is CASSPSGKPDTQYF. The CDR3, as DNA: TGTGCCAGCAGCCCTAGCGGGAAGCCAGATACGCAGTATTTT.

As for this clonotype: Compared with germline, one end of the junction differs, possibly owing to a read error. The chain couples TRBV19 to TRBJ1-5; 7 nucleotides line up with TRBD1. The germline V gene has CDR1 LNHDA and CDR2 SQIVND (reference sequence). This CDR3 spans 14 amino acids. CDR3 protein: CARTSGTANQPQHF. CDR3 nucleotide sequence: TGCGCCAGGACTTCCGGGACAGCTAATCAGCCCCAGCATTTT.

This clonotype has ten or more counts. V gene TRBV28 combines with J gene TRBJ1-5; D call uncertain. Germline loops: CDR1 MDHEN, CDR2 SYDVKM. The CDR3 loop spans 13 amino acids. V lost 3 bases to trimming and J lost 5 bases, with 8 bases between them. As DNA, the CDR3 is TGTGCCAGCAGTTTTTCGAGATATCAGCCCCAGCATTTT. Encoded protein: CASSFSRYQPQHF.

The chain carries TRBV18 and TRBJ1-1, with D uncertain. CDR3 length equals 14 residues. Germline V gene lookup returns CDR1 KGHSH and CDR2 LQKENI. V lost 3 bases and J lost 8, with 16 bases in between. The CDR3 protein is CASSPNLDRREAFF. In DNA, the CDR3 is TGTGCCAGCTCACCTAACTTAGACCGGAGGGAAGCTTTCTTT.

The chain joins TRBV18 to TRBJ1-1; weak D call: TRBD1 (6 bases). The CDR3 is 16 amino acids. Germline CDR1 is KGHSH and CDR2 is LQKENI. The V end lost 4 bases, the J end lost 0 bases, and 15 bases lay between the germline ends. CDR3 DNA: TGTGCCAGCTCACGGGTCGTAGGGGGAATGAACACTGAAGCTTTCTTT. This translates into CASSRVVGGMNTEAFF.

J is TRBJ2-7 and V is TRBV7-9, with 9 nucleotides matching TRBD1. J gave up 7 bases and V 5 bases, and 15 bases lay outside the gene matches. Germline V CDR1 and CDR2: SEHNR, FQNEAQ (reference sequence). The CDR3 consists of 16 residues. CDR3 bases: TGTGCCAGCAGCGCTAACGGACAGGGGATCGGTCGTGAGCAGTACTTC. Translated: CASSANGQGIGREQYF.

CDR3 loop: CASSLVLGTSGSVDYEQFF. CDR3 DNA sequence: TGTGCCAGCAGCTTAGTATTGGGGACTAGCGGGAGCGTGGACTATGAGCAGTTCTTC. The genes are TRBV7-9 and TRBJ2-1, with 14 bases aligning to TRBD2. Germline trimming cut 1 base from V and 8 bases from J; bases unmatched to any gene: 13. The CDR3 runs to 19 residues. Germline V CDR1 and CDR2: SEHNR, FQNEAQ (reference sequence).

The rearrangement links TRBV6-5 to TRBJ1-2; 9 bases align to TRBD1. Looked up from germline, CDR1 is MNHEY and CDR2 is SVGAGI. The CDR3 is 16 residues long. V was pared by 2 bases and J by 6 bases, with 10 bases of the junction left unmatched. The CDR3 is CASSYGTGYGIDGYTF. The CDR3 DNA reads TGTGCCAGCAGTTACGGGACAGGGTACGGGATAGATGGCTACACCTTC.

This chain joins TRBV27 and TRBJ2-6; 8 positions match TRBD1. The trim removed 6 bases at V and 0 bases at J, leaving 16 bases unmatched. The CDR3 contains 20 residues. In germline, CDR1 is MNHEY, CDR2 SMNVEV (reference sequence). CDR3 in DNA: TGTGCCAGCAGCCCCGGACAGGGATGGGAGACAAGCTCTGGGGCCAACGTCCTGACTTTC. Protein product: CASSPGQGWETSSGANVLTF.

This clonotype was observed a handful of times. V is TRBV6-2 or TRBV6-3 and J is TRBJ2-7; D gene uncertain. CDR3 length: 14 amino acids. The germline V and J ends were trimmed by 5 bases and 2 bases, with 13 bases remaining between them. The germline V gene has CDR1 MNHEY and CDR2 SVGEGT. The CDR3 DNA is TGTGCCAGCAGTCCCCTGCTAGTACCCTACGAGCAGTACTTC. This gives the protein CASSPLLVPYEQYF.

The rearrangement joins TRBV18 to TRBJ2-7; D perhaps matches TRBD1 (6 bases). Germline V gene data show CDR1 as KGHSH and CDR2 as LQKENI. The CDR3 length is 15 residues. Trimming took 0 bases from V and 5 from J, leaving 14 bases between them. The CDR3 nucleotides read TGTGCCAGCTCACCACCAGGCACAGGGCGGCACGAGCAGTACTTC. This gives the protein CASSPPGTGRHEQYF.

This clonotype was seen a handful of times. The chain has TRBV19 and TRBJ2-5, with 9 bases aligning to TRBD1. This CDR3 region has 15 residues. The V and J ends lost 8 bases and 2 bases, in that order; junction bases with no gene match: 9. CDR1 is LNHDA, CDR2 SQIVND, per germline (reference sequence). DNA of the CDR3: TGTGCCAGTGTGGGACAGGGCCTCTCTCAAGAGACCCAGTACTTC. Translated: CASVGQGLSQETQYF.

This clonotype was recorded many times. This chain joins TRBV12-3 or TRBV12-4 and TRBJ2-2, with 8 bases that match TRBD2. The V segment lost 3 bases and the J segment 1 base; nucleotides outside the gene matches: 1. The CDR3 is made up of 15 amino acids. This CDR3 is CASSFLAGNTGELFF. CDR3 DNA sequence: TGTGCCAGCAGTTTCCTAGCGGGGAACACCGGGGAGCTGTTTTTT.

This clonotype has at least ten counts. The V call is TRBV28, the J call TRBJ2-1, with D hard to call. The CDR3 runs 15 residues. The V end lost 3 bases, the J end lost 0 bases, and 9 bases lay between the germline ends. Germline V gene data show CDR1 as MDHEN and CDR2 as SYDVKM. CDR3 in amino acids: CASSFGFSSYNEQFF. CDR3 nucleotides: TGTGCCAGCAGTTTTGGGTTTAGCTCCTACAATGAGCAGTTCTTC.